Sequencing of this T cell receptor (beta chain) was carried out in a study of blood T cell repertoires in COVID-19. Study-wide context: Specimens from acute and convalescent COVID-19 originated in the United States, Italy and Spain. From T cells, B-cell-depleted T cells, or PBMCs came the material, which was cDNA or gDNA.

The V gene lost 6 bases and the J gene lost 0 bases, with 13 bases spanning the gap. The CDR3 covers 15 residues. The V gene's germline CDR1 is SGDLS and CDR2 YYNGEE. TCRdb's table, derived via immunoSEQ multiplex PCR, lists solely in-frame clones and lacks some. The sample has more than 250,000 clones; approximately 88% are singletons. Sequences were obtained from peripheral blood. V usage is TRBV9 and J usage is TRBJ2-1, with D possibly matching TRBD2 (6 bases). The TCR originated in a woman between 25 and 40 years old with COVID-19, enrolled during active disease. For the CDR3, the DNA is TGTGCCAGCAACCCGGGACTTAGCTCCTACAATGAGCAGTTCTTC. Its translation: CASNPGLSSYNEQFF.